One and the same sample provided the 19 T cell receptor beta chains below, sequenced in a study of T cells in Graves' hyperthyroidism and ophthalmopathy. Amplified TCR beta CDR3 regions came from RNA transcripts. First-round RT-PCR of the TCR CDR3 relied on the HTBI primer set. Each CDR3 protein gets one entry after TCRdb re-called the multiplex PCR reads with MiXCR. This sample carries more than 500,000 distinct CDR3 sequences, around 15% of them seen once, and the ten largest clones take 3.5% to 4%. Source material: blood. All receptors derive from a woman aged 30 to 39 with Graves' hyperthyroidism.

This clonotype has ten or more counts. This sequence joins TRBV28 and TRBJ2-5; tentative D call: TRBD1 (6 bases). The CDR3 consists of 13 residues. Looked up from germline, CDR1 is MDHEN and CDR2 is SYDVKM. Trimming removed 7 bases at V and 5 bases at J, with 14 bases between. CDR3 nucleotides: TGTGCCAGCACCTTTAACGACAGGGAGACCCAGTACTTC. Its protein product is CASTFNDRETQYF.

This clonotype turned up a few times. The rearrangement links TRBV2 to TRBJ2-4, with D unclear. The V gene lost 1 base and the J gene lost 0 bases, with 7 bases spanning the gap. Germline CDR1 SNHLY, CDR2 FYNNEI. The CDR3 runs 15 residues. The CDR3 DNA is TGTGCCAGCAGTGAAGGGCAGTTAGCCAAAAACATTCAGTACTTC. Translating it yields CASSEGQLAKNIQYF.

Ten or more counts support this clonotype. The chain employs TRBV6-1 and TRBJ2-7, with TRBD1 matching over 7 bases. Unmatched junction bases numbered 15, after V lost 6 bases and J lost 1 base. The germline gives CDR1 MNHNS, CDR2 SASEGT. The CDR3 length is 17 residues. In DNA form, the CDR3 reads TGTGCCAGCAGCTCCCGAACGACAGGGCCACTATCCTACGAGCAGTACTTC. This encodes CASSSRTTGPLSYEQYF.

This clonotype was detected a few times. The genes are TRBV7-9 and TRBJ1-5; TRBD1 aligns across 10 bases. V was pared by 3 bases and J by 7 bases, with 3 bases of the junction left unmatched. Germline V gives CDR1 SEHNR, CDR2 FQNEAQ (reference sequence). The length of the CDR3 is 14 residues. The DNA for the CDR3 is TGTGCCAGCAGCTTGACAGGGGGCCACCAGCCCCAGCATTTT. Encoded protein: CASSLTGGHQPQHF.

In its sample, this clonotype was seen many times. The chain joins TRBV20-1 to TRBJ1-1; 12 positions match TRBD1. Trimming at V came to 3 bases and at J to 4 bases, leaving 12 bases not matched to a gene. This CDR3 spans 17 amino acids. Germline CDR1 and CDR2: DFQATT and SNEGSKA (reference sequence). The CDR3 sequence is CSASYGTGGYGSTEAFF. The CDR3 DNA sequence: TGCAGTGCTAGTTATGGGACAGGGGGCTACGGGTCCACTGAAGCTTTCTTT.

This clonotype was recorded at least ten times. The chain couples TRBV20-1 to TRBJ2-3; the D gene is possibly TRBD1 (6 bases). Germline V CDR1 and CDR2: DFQATT, SNEGSKA (reference sequence). V lost 4 bases to trimming and J lost 4 bases, with 9 bases between them. The CDR3 extends over 12 amino acids. The chain's CDR3 is CSAKTGADTQYF. In DNA form, the CDR3 reads TGCAGTGCTAAGACAGGCGCAGATACGCAGTATTTT.

This clonotype was observed many times. This rearrangement joins TRBV28 to TRBJ1-4; TRBD1 is a possible D gene (6 bases). The ends were cut back, 6 bases at V and 7 bases at J, with 15 bases in the middle. Germline-derived CDR1 and CDR2 are MDHEN and SYDVKM. The CDR3 runs to 14 residues. The CDR3 DNA reads TGTGCCAGCAGACAGGGAGGGATGGGTGAAAAACTGTTTTTT. Encoded protein: CASRQGGMGEKLFF.

This clonotype was seen repeatedly, ten times or more. J is TRBJ1-1 and V is TRBV18; tentative D call: TRBD1 (6 bases). Between the trimmed V and J ends, which lost 0 bases and 6 bases, there was a span of 17 bases. Germline-derived CDR1 and CDR2 are KGHSH and LQKENI. CDR3 size: 16 residues. The CDR3 bases are TGTGCCAGCTCACCACCGGGAAACAGGGAATTGGCTGAAGCTTTCTTT. Protein sequence: CASSPPGNRELAEAFF.

In this sample, this clonotype turned up a few times. The V and J genes are TRBV4-2 and TRBJ1-6; 12 bases agree with TRBD1. V lost 4 bases to trimming and J lost 11 bases; unmatched junction nucleotides: 6. The length of the CDR3 is 15 residues. Germline values: CDR1 LGHNA, CDR2 YNFKEQ. In nucleotides, the CDR3 is TGTGCCAGCAGCCTCGGGACAGGGGGCTTCCCACCCCTCCACTTT. It translates to CASSLGTGGFPPLHF.

This clonotype showed up many times. The chain is built from TRBV29-1 and TRBJ2-1, with 10 bases identical to TRBD2. The V gene's germline CDR1 is SQVTM and CDR2 ANQGSEA. The CDR3 is 16 residues long. V was clipped by 3 bases and J by 4 bases; unmatched bases: 9. The CDR3 region has the DNA TGCAGCGTTGATTCGACTAGCGGGTGGGATTACAATGAGCAGTTCTTC. This sequence encodes CSVDSTSGWDYNEQFF.

In its sample, this clonotype was seen a few times. The chain combines TRBV3-1 with TRBJ2-2; unclear D gene. This CDR3 is 18 amino acids long. The germline gives CDR1 LGHDT, CDR2 YNNKEL (reference sequence). Trimming pared 0 bases from V and 7 bases from J, leaving 21 bases between. Here the CDR3 reads CASSQETGTGSLGGELFF. CDR3 in DNA: TGTGCCAGCAGCCAAGAAACCGGTACCGGGTCCCTGGGCGGGGAGCTGTTTTTT.

This clonotype has a count of ten or more. The chain couples TRBV3-1 to TRBJ2-7, with TRBD2 matching over 13 bases. Germline CDR1 is LGHDT and CDR2 is YNNKEL (reference sequence). There are 18 residues in the CDR3. With V trimmed by 4 bases and J by 6 bases, 15 bases remained unmatched. The CDR3 DNA reads as TGTGCCAGCAGCCGCGGGACTAGCGGGATGGGGAAATATACCGAGCAGTACTTC. Its protein is CASSRGTSGMGKYTEQYF.

This clonotype has ten or more counts. The J gene is TRBJ2-1, the V gene TRBV11-2; 8 positions match TRBD2. Germline V gene sequence: CDR1 SGHAT, CDR2 FQNNGV. The CDR3 runs 18 residues. Trimming removed 5 bases from V and 4 bases from J; junction bases left unmatched: 16. The CDR3 loop is CASSPQGLAVGLYNEQFF. The CDR3 DNA is TGTGCCAGCAGCCCCCAAGGACTAGCTGTCGGCCTGTACAATGAGCAGTTCTTC.

The V call is TRBV14, the J call TRBJ1-6, with D uncertain. The CDR3 extends over 14 amino acids. V dropped 4 bases and J dropped 7 bases, with 11 bases sitting between them. Looked up from germline, CDR1 is SGHDN and CDR2 is FVKESK. The CDR3: CASSLWAENSPLHF. In DNA, the CDR3 is TGTGCCAGCAGCCTATGGGCAGAGAATTCACCCCTCCACTTT.

This rearrangement joins TRBV20-1 to TRBJ2-2; TRBD1 matches 10 bases. Germline-derived CDR1 and CDR2 are DFQATT and SNEGSKA (reference sequence). The CDR3 extends over 16 amino acids. With 3 bases clipped from V and 4 bases from J, the junction kept 8 bases outside the gene matches. CDR3 sequence reads: CSARFGTGEVTGELFF. CDR3 nucleotides: TGCAGTGCTAGGTTTGGGACAGGGGAGGTCACCGGGGAGCTGTTTTTT.

This clonotype came up many times. The rearrangement uses TRBV7-2 and TRBJ2-7; 8 nucleotides agree with TRBD2. CDR1 and CDR2 (germline): SGHTA, FQGNSA. J was trimmed by 2 bases and V by 4 bases; bases with no gene match: 7. The CDR3 consists of 15 residues. CDR3 residues: CASSSGTSAPYEQYF. CDR3 sequence (DNA): TGTGCCAGCAGCTCGGGGACTAGTGCTCCCTACGAGCAGTACTTC. The full variable domain, its missing parts supplied by reference TRBV7-2 and TRBJ2-7, is GAGVSQSPSNKVTEKGKDVELRCDPISGHTALYWYRQSLGQGLEFLIYFQGNSAPDKSGLPSDRFSAERTGGSVSTLTIQRTQQEDSAVYLCASSSGTSAPYEQYFGPGTRLTVT.

Many counts were recorded for this clonotype. The chain employs TRBV29-1 and TRBJ2-7, with unresolved D. The CDR3 loop spans 12 amino acids. Trimming left V 3 bases short and J 2 bases short, with 8 bases between. CDR1 SQVTM and CDR2 ANQGSEA come from the germline V gene. CDR3 nucleotides: TGCAGCGTTGAGGGATCTACCTACGAGCAGTACTTC. Translating it yields CSVEGSTYEQYF.

The chain is built from TRBV29-1 and TRBJ1-1, with D hard to call. Per the germline V gene, CDR1 is SQVTM and CDR2 is ANQGSEA. The CDR3 loop spans 11 amino acids. V was clipped by 5 bases and J by 5 bases, with 9 bases between them. DNA for the CDR3: TGCAGCGTTACAACTGGGACTGAAGCTTTCTTT. Residues: CSVTTGTEAFF.

This clonotype came up many times. The chain joins TRBV7-2 to TRBJ2-2; 9 bases match TRBD2. Trimming cost V 6 bases and J 5 bases; bases outside gene matches: 10. Germline assignment: CDR1 SGHTA and CDR2 FQGNSA. CDR3 length equals 16 residues. CDR3 DNA sequence: TGTGCCAGCAGGTTAATAGCGGGAGATGGTACCGGGGAGCTGTTTTTT. Amino acid sequence: CASRLIAGDGTGELFF.